This T cell receptor beta chain was captured in a study of T cells in Graves' hyperthyroidism and ophthalmopathy. Whole-study context: Peripheral blood was obtained at initial diagnosis, preceding any treatment.

Graves' hyperthyroidism showing no ophthalmopathy progression within 18 months was considered stable. Reasons for excluding patients were uncontrolled infection, other autoimmune disease, pregnancy or lactation. PBMCs were derived from more than 8 ml fresh peripheral blood. RNA transcripts provided the source from which TCR beta CDR3 regions were amplified. During a first-round RT-PCR of the TCR CDR3, the HTBI primer set was used. TCRdb reprocessed the multiplex PCR reads with MiXCR, giving one entry per CDR3 protein. The sample yields about 200,000 distinct CDR3 sequences, 17% seen once. This clonotype was seen at least ten times. Per the germline V gene, CDR1 is MDHEN and CDR2 is SYDVKM. The CDR3 sequence is 13 residues long. The ends lost 8 bases at V and 3 bases at J; junction bases unmatched: 3.

The receptor was isolated from a woman aged 45-65 years with Graves' hyperthyroidism. V and J are TRBV28 and TRBJ1-5, with 8 bases that match TRBD1. Material for sequencing was blood. The CDR3 sequence is CASHRGNNQPQHF. As DNA, the CDR3 is TGTGCCAGCCACAGGGGGAACAATCAGCCCCAGCATTTT.